The 13 T cell receptor beta chains below come from one sample, sequenced in a study of shared clonotypes between healthy human individuals. The table came from immunoSEQ multiplex PCR; TCRdb's copy has only in-frame clones and leaves some out. The sample contains around 1.5 million clones, approximately 98% of which appear only once. The sample taken for sequencing was naive CD4+ T cells sorted from blood. Subset defined: CD45RA+ positively selected. All receptors derive from a young man in good health.

V is TRBV19 and J is TRBJ1-5; 10 positions match TRBD1. Unmatched junction bases numbered 7, after V lost 5 bases and J lost 0 bases. Germline values: CDR1 LNHDA, CDR2 SQIVND (reference sequence). The CDR3 totals 17 residues. CDR3 amino acids: CASSPGTGVYSNQPQHF. CDR3 nucleotides: TGTGCCAGTAGTCCCGGGACAGGGGTTTATAGCAATCAGCCCCAGCATTTT.

The chain is built from TRBV7-2 and TRBJ2-1, with D tentatively TRBD2 (6 bases). Trimming cost V 0 bases and J 2 bases, with 14 bases left between them. The germline V gene encodes CDR1 SGHTA and CDR2 FQGNSA. The CDR3 has 17 residues. DNA of the CDR3: TGTGCCAGCAGCTTAGCCAGGGCGGGAAGGACCTACAATGAGCAGTTCTTC. Protein: CASSLARAGRTYNEQFF.

The V call is TRBV7-9, the J call TRBJ2-3; D is possibly TRBD2 (6 bases). Germline-derived CDR1 and CDR2 are SEHNR and FQNEAQ (reference sequence). Between the trimmed V and J ends, which lost 4 bases and 5 bases, there was a span of 13 bases. CDR3 size: 14 residues. CDR3 amino acids: CASSYGLGGDTQYF. The CDR3, as DNA: TGTGCCAGCAGCTACGGACTGGGGGGAGATACGCAGTATTTT.

This clone occurred once. The chain is built from TRBV5-1 and TRBJ1-5; TRBD1 is a possible D gene (5 bases). Trimming removed 2 bases at V and 6 bases at J, with 12 bases between. The germline gives CDR1 SGHRS, CDR2 YFSETQ. The CDR3 has 14 amino acids. CDR3: CASSFQGKGQPQHF. The CDR3 DNA reads TGCGCCAGCAGCTTCCAGGGTAAGGGTCAGCCCCAGCATTTT.

This chain uses TRBV5-6 with TRBJ2-5; no firm D call. The CDR3 covers 14 residues. Germline CDR1 and CDR2: SGHDT and YYEEEE. The V and J ends lost 2 bases and 0 bases respectively, with 8 bases between them. The CDR3 loop reads CASSLSGYQETQYF. CDR3 coding DNA: TGTGCCAGCAGCTTATCTGGCTACCAAGAGACCCAGTACTTC.

CDR3 loop: CASSLSDRVWDEQFF. The CDR3 DNA reads as TGTGCCAGCAGTTTATCGGACAGGGTCTGGGATGAGCAGTTCTTC. The rearrangement joins TRBV27 to TRBJ2-1, with 8 bases aligning to TRBD1. The junction had 6 bases not matched to a gene; V was cut back by 0 bases and J by 8 bases. The CDR3 is made up of 15 amino acids. The germline CDR1 and CDR2 sequences are MNHEY and SMNVEV (reference sequence).

CDR3 protein: CASSNPGRPVVGYTF. The DNA for the CDR3 is TGTGCCAGCAGTAACCCTGGGCGTCCGGTAGTAGGCTACACCTTC. The chain joins TRBV6-6 to TRBJ1-2; no reliable D call. Trimming stripped 5 bases from V and 8 bases from J, with 21 bases between. The V gene's germline CDR1 is MNHNY and CDR2 SVGAGI (reference sequence). The CDR3 is made up of 15 amino acids.

The chain is built from TRBV7-3 and TRBJ1-2; D not certain. This CDR3 has 16 residues. Trimming took 1 base from V and 8 from J, leaving 20 bases between them. Germline lookup yields CDR1 SGHTA and CDR2 FQGTGA. CDR3 bases: TGTGCCAGCAGCTTAAAGGGAGGCGGACCAAAGAGAGGCTACACCTTC. Encoded protein: CASSLKGGGPKRGYTF.

The rearrangement links TRBV5-1 to TRBJ1-1, with a possible D match to TRBD1 (5 bases). V was cut by 6 bases and J by 2 bases, with 11 bases left in between. Germline V gene sequence: CDR1 SGHRS, CDR2 YFSETQ. This CDR3 spans 13 amino acids. The CDR3: CASTLQGNTEAFF. CDR3 in DNA: TGCGCCAGCACCCTTCAGGGCAACACTGAAGCTTTCTTT. The variable domain in full, completed from reference TRBV5-1 and TRBJ1-1, reads KAGVTQTPRYLIKTRGQQVTLSCSPISGHRSVSWYQQTPGQGLQFLFEYFSETQRNKGNFPGRFSGRQFSNSRSEMNVSTLELGDSALYLCASTLQGNTEAFFGQGTRLTVV.

V is TRBV18 and J is TRBJ2-5, with D unresolved. Trimming stripped 2 bases from V and 1 base from J, with 8 bases between. This CDR3 comprises 14 residues. CDR1 is KGHSH and CDR2 is LQKENI in the germline V gene. This CDR3 reads CASSPTTSQETQYF. CDR3 sequence (DNA): TGTGCCAGCTCACCAACGACAAGCCAAGAGACCCAGTACTTC.

This chain joins TRBV10-3 and TRBJ2-3; 11 nucleotides line up with TRBD2. The germline CDR1 and CDR2 sequences are ENHRY and SYGVKD. J lost 1 base, V lost 2 bases, and 8 bases had no gene match. This CDR3 spans 18 amino acids. Here the CDR3 reads CAISENLAGGLGTDTQYF. For the CDR3, the DNA is TGTGCCATCAGTGAGAACCTAGCGGGGGGCTTGGGCACAGATACGCAGTATTTT.

V is TRBV28 and J is TRBJ1-2, with D possibly matching TRBD1 (6 bases). CDR3 size: 14 residues. Germline lookup yields CDR1 MDHEN and CDR2 SYDVKM. Trimming stripped 6 bases from V and 4 bases from J, with 15 bases between. CDR3 sequence reads: CASSTGAGVYGYTF. The CDR3 DNA reads TGTGCCAGCAGCACGGGGGCGGGGGTCTATGGCTACACCTTC.

The chain joins TRBV6-4 to TRBJ1-2, with a possible D match to TRBD1 (5 bases). CDR1 is MRHNA, CDR2 SNTAGT, per germline. There are 14 residues in the CDR3. The V gene lost 6 bases and the J gene lost 0 bases, with 11 bases spanning the gap. The CDR3 DNA reads as TGTGCCAGCAGAGACAGCGCTTCTAACTATGGCTACACCTTC. The encoded protein is CASRDSASNYGYTF.